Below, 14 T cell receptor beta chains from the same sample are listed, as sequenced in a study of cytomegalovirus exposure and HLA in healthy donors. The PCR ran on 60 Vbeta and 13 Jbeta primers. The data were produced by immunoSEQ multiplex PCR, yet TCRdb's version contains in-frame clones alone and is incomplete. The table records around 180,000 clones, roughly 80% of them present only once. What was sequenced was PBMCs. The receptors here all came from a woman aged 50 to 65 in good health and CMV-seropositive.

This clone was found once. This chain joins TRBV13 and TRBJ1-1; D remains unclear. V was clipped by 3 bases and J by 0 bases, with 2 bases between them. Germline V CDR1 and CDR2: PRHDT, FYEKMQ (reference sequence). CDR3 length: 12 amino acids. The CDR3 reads CASSFMNTEAFF. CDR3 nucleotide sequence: TGTGCCAGCAGCTTTATGAACACTGAAGCTTTCTTT.

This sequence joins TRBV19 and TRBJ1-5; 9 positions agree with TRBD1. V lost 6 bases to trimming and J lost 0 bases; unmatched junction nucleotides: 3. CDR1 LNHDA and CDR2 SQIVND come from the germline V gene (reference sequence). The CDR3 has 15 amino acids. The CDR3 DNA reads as TGTGCCAGTAGACGGACAGGGGCTAGCAATCAGCCCCAGCATTTT. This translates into CASRRTGASNQPQHF.

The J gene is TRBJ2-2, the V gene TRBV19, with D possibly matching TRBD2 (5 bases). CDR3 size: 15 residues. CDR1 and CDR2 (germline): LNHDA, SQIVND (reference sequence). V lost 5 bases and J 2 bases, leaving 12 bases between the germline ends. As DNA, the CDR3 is TGTGCCAGTAGTGGAGGTATCTTAAACACCGGGGAGCTGTTTTTT. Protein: CASSGGILNTGELFF.

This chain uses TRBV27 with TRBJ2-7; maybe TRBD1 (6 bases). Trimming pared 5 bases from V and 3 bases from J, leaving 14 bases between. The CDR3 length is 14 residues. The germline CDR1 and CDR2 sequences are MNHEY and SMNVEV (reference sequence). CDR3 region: CASSPRGTSYEQYF. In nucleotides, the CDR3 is TGTGCCAGCAGTCCGAGGGGGACCAGCTACGAGCAGTACTTC.

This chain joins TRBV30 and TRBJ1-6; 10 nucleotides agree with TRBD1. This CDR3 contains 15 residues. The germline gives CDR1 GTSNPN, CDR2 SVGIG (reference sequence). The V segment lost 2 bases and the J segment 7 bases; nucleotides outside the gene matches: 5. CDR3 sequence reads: CAWSFRTGGNSPLHF. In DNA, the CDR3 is TGTGCCTGGAGTTTTCGGACAGGGGGAAATTCACCCCTCCACTTT.

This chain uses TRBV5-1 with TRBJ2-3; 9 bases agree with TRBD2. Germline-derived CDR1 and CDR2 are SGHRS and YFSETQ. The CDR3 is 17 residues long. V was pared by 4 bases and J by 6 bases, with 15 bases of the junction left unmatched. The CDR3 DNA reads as TGCGCCAGCAGCCTGGGCCTGGTAGCGGGGGTAGGGGATACGCAGTATTTT. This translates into CASSLGLVAGVGDTQYF.

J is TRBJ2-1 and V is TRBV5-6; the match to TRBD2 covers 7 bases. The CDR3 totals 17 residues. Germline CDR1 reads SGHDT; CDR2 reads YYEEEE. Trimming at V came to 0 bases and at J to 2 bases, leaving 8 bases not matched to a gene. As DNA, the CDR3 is TGTGCCAGCAGCTTGGAGTATAAGCGGGGAGCCTACAATGAGCAGTTCTTC. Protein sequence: CASSLEYKRGAYNEQFF. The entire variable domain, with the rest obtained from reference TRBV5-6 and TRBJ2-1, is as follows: DAGVTQSPTHLIKTRGQQVTLRCSPKSGHDTVSWYQQALGQGPQFIFQYYEEEERQRGNFPDRFSGHQFPNYSSELNVNALLLGDSALYLCASSLEYKRGAYNEQFFGPGTRLTVL.

The CDR3 region has the DNA TGTGCCTGGAGTGTTTCCGCGTGGAGGACAGGGCGTGGCTACACCTTC. Translated: CAWSVSAWRTGRGYTF. The genes are TRBV30 and TRBJ1-2; 8 bases agree with TRBD1. Germline-derived CDR1 and CDR2 are GTSNPN and SVGIG (reference sequence). With V trimmed by 0 bases and J by 7 bases, 13 bases remained unmatched. There are 16 residues in the CDR3.

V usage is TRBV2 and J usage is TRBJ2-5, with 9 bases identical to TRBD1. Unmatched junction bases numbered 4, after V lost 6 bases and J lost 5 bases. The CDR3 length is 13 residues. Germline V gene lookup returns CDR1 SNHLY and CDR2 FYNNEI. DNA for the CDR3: TGTGCCAGCAGCCAAGGACAGGGGGAGACCCAGTACTTC. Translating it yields CASSQGQGETQYF.

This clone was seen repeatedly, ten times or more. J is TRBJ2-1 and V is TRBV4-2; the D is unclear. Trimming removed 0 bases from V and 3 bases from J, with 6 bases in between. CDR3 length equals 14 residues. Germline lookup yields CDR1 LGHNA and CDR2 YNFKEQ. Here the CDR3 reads CASSQENHYNEQFF. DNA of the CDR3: TGTGCCAGCAGCCAAGAAAATCACTACAATGAGCAGTTCTTC.

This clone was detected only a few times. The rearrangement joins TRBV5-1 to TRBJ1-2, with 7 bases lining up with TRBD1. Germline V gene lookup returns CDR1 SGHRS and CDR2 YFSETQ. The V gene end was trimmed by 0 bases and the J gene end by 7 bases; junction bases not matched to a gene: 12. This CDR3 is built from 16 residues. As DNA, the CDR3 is TGCGCCAGCAGCTTGGACGCCTGGGCAGGGGGAGGTGGCTACACCTTC. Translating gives CASSLDAWAGGGGYTF.

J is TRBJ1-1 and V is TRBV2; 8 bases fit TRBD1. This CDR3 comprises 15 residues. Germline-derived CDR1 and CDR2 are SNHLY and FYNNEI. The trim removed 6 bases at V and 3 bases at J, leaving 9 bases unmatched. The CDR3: CASRYGQGRHTEAFF. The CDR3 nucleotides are TGTGCCAGCAGATACGGACAGGGACGACACACTGAAGCTTTCTTT.

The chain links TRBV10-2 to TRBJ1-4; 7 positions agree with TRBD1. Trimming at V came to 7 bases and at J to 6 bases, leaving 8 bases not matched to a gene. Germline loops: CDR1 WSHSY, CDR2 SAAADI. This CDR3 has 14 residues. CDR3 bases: TGCGCCAGCACCGCGGGGACAGTCGATGAAAAACTGTTTTTT. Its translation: CASTAGTVDEKLFF.

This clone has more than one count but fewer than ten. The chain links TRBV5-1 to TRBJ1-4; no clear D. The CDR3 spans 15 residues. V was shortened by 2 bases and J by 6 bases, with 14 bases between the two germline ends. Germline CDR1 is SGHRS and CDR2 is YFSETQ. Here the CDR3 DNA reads TGCGCCAGCAGCTTAGCTGGAGGGTCGGATGAAAAACTGTTTTTT. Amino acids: CASSLAGGSDEKLFF.